The 30 T cell receptor beta chains given below trace back to one sample, sequenced in a study of blood T cell repertoires in COVID-19 (dated by TCRdb to about 2020). Libraries were built with the immunoSEQ multiplex PCR assay. TCRdb limited this immuneACCESS table to in-frame rearrangements with V and J called. A share of clones is missing; checked studies link under half to unresolved V genes, and the rest is unexplained. The sample yields under 200,000 clones; roughly 84% were counted once. In total, the top ten clones hold under 13% of the sample. The sample consisted of peripheral blood. Source of these receptors: a man between 70 and 80 years old with active or convalescent COVID-19.

V and J are TRBV19 and TRBJ2-7, with 8 bases aligning to TRBD1. The junction had 3 bases not matched to a gene; V was cut back by 5 bases and J by 0 bases. CDR1 is LNHDA and CDR2 is SQIVND in the germline V gene (reference sequence). The CDR3 runs 14 residues. CDR3 bases: TGTGCCAGTAGTGGACAGGGAGTCTCCTACGAGCAGTACTTC. It is translated as CASSGQGVSYEQYF. Using reference TRBV19 and TRBJ2-7 for the parts outside the CDR3, the full variable domain is DGGITQSPKYLFRKEGQNVTLSCEQNLNHDAMYWYRQDPGQGLRLIYYSQIVNDFQKGDIAEGYSVSREKKESFPLTVTSAQKNPTAFYLCASSGQGVSYEQYFGPGTRLTVT.

This clone has ten or more counts. The chain uses TRBV2 and TRBJ1-3; 7 nucleotides line up with TRBD1. V shed 3 bases and J 2 bases; nucleotides not matched to a gene: 1. This CDR3 has 14 amino acids. In germline, CDR1 is SNHLY, CDR2 FYNNEI. The CDR3, as DNA: TGTGCCAGCAGTGACCAGGGGGCTGGAAACACCATATATTTT. This encodes CASSDQGAGNTIYF. Using reference TRBV2 and TRBJ1-3 for the parts outside the CDR3, the full variable domain is EPEVTQTPSHQVTQMGQEVILRCVPISNHLYFYWYRQILGQKVEFLVSFYNNEISEKSEIFDDQFSVERPDGSNFTLKIRSTKLEDSAMYFCASSDQGAGNTIYFGEGSWLTVV.

The V call is TRBV5-1, the J call TRBJ1-2; no reliable D call. CDR3 size: 14 residues. Germline CDR1 and CDR2: SGHRS and YFSETQ. V lost 0 bases and J lost 3, with 9 bases in between. This CDR3 reads CASSLGQAHYGYTF. CDR3 coding DNA: TGCGCCAGCAGCTTGGGGCAGGCACACTATGGCTACACCTTC.

The rearrangement uses TRBV5-4 and TRBJ2-4; D perhaps matches TRBD2 (5 bases). The germline gives CDR1 SGHNT, CDR2 YYREEE (reference sequence). The CDR3 has 16 residues. Trimming pared 4 bases from V and 0 bases from J, leaving 14 bases between. The CDR3 DNA sequence: TGTGCCAGCAGCCCGGAGGCTAGTAAAGCCAAAAACATTCAGTACTTC. Residues: CASSPEASKAKNIQYF.

In nucleotides, the CDR3 is TGTGCCAGCAGCGTAGCTAGGGGGCGCTCCTACAATGAGCAGTTCTTC. Protein product: CASSVARGRSYNEQFF. The rearrangement joins TRBV9 to TRBJ2-1, with TRBD1 matching over 7 bases. Germline V lookup: CDR1 SGDLS, CDR2 YYNGEE. The CDR3 contains 16 residues. V shed 0 bases and J 0 bases; nucleotides not matched to a gene: 3.

The gene calls are TRBV5-4 and TRBJ1-4, with D possibly being TRBD1 (5 bases). Deletions cut 0 bases from V and 5 bases from J, with 20 bases between. The CDR3 covers 18 residues. CDR1 and CDR2 (germline): SGHNT, YYREEE (reference sequence). The CDR3 is CASSLAPTSLGGNEKLFF. CDR3 in DNA: TGTGCCAGCAGCTTGGCCCCAACAAGCCTCGGGGGGAATGAAAAACTGTTTTTT.

The V gene is TRBV28, the J gene TRBJ1-2; D possibly corresponds to TRBD1 (6 bases). CDR1 MDHEN and CDR2 SYDVKM come from the germline V gene. The CDR3 runs to 15 residues. V lost 2 bases and J 7 bases, leaving 17 bases between the germline ends. The CDR3 spells CASSLLTGKFGGYTF. CDR3 bases: TGTGCCAGCAGTTTACTAACAGGGAAGTTTGGTGGCTACACCTTC.

The chain combines TRBV5-1 with TRBJ1-1; D is perhaps TRBD1 (5 bases). Trimming left V 4 bases short and J 0 bases short, with 10 bases between. Germline-derived CDR1 and CDR2 are SGHRS and YFSETQ. The CDR3 runs to 14 residues. The CDR3 DNA is TGCGCCAGCAGCGACGGGGGGATGAACACTGAAGCTTTCTTT. It encodes CASSDGGMNTEAFF.

This clone was observed a single time. The chain employs TRBV11-3 and TRBJ2-3; perhaps TRBD2 as D (5 bases). CDR1 is SGHNT and CDR2 is YENEEA in the germline V gene. V lost 0 bases and J lost 5, with 6 bases in between. The CDR3 has 13 residues. The CDR3 region is CASSLEGVDTQYF. CDR3 nucleotide sequence: TGTGCCAGCAGCTTAGAGGGAGTAGATACGCAGTATTTT.

The V and J genes are TRBV27 and TRBJ2-7, with unresolved D. The CDR3 extends over 15 amino acids. Germline V lookup: CDR1 MNHEY, CDR2 SMNVEV (reference sequence). The V end was cut by 2 bases, the J end by 2 bases, with 13 bases between. The DNA for the CDR3 is TGTGCCAGCAGTTTAAAACCGCGTAGCACCTACGAGCAGTACTTC. Translating it yields CASSLKPRSTYEQYF.

This chain's CDR3 is CASSFGTFGDTIYF. CDR3 coding DNA: TGTGCCAGCAGCTTCGGGACTTTCGGGGACACCATATATTTT. The J gene is TRBJ1-3, the V gene TRBV7-9, with a possible D match to TRBD1 (5 bases). This CDR3 region has 14 residues. The germline V gene has CDR1 SEHNR and CDR2 FQNEAQ (reference sequence). V shed 3 bases and J shed 8 bases, with 14 bases lying between them.

The V and J genes are TRBV28 and TRBJ1-1, with D uncertain. The CDR3 has 14 amino acids. Germline lookup yields CDR1 MDHEN and CDR2 SYDVKM. V lost 8 bases to trimming and J lost 4 bases, with 17 bases between them. The CDR3 spells CASLTTGGVTEAFF. The DNA for the CDR3 is TGTGCCAGCCTCACGACTGGCGGGGTCACTGAAGCTTTCTTT.

This clone was seen once. The chain uses TRBV7-2 and TRBJ2-1; TRBD2 agrees at 9 bases. The ends lost 7 bases at V and 8 bases at J; junction bases unmatched: 12. The CDR3 extends over 15 amino acids. The germline gives CDR1 SGHTA, CDR2 FQGNSA. DNA of the CDR3: TGTGCCAGCAACCCGGGACTAGCCGGGAGCGATGAGCAGTTCTTC. As protein: CASNPGLAGSDEQFF.

This clone appeared a few times. V usage is TRBV28 and J usage is TRBJ2-7; tentatively, D is TRBD1 or TRBD2 (9 bases each). This CDR3 comprises 21 residues. The germline gives CDR1 MDHEN, CDR2 SYDVKM. V was trimmed by 4 bases and J by 3 bases, leaving 34 bases between them. The CDR3 spells CASSSISGTGRGRAGGYEQYF. The CDR3 DNA is TGTGCCAGCAGTTCCATCTCCGGGACAGGGCGAGGTCGAGCGGGAGGCTACGAGCAGTACTTC.

The J gene is TRBJ1-2, the V gene TRBV18; D not certain. Germline V lookup: CDR1 KGHSH, CDR2 LQKENI. Trimming took off 0 bases at V and 4 bases at J, with 9 bases between the two ends. The CDR3 contains 14 residues. CDR3 protein: CASSPPAFSYGYTF. The DNA of the CDR3 is TGTGCCAGCTCACCACCGGCCTTTTCCTATGGCTACACCTTC.

This chain uses TRBV5-8 with TRBJ2-2, with TRBD1 matching 7 bases. Trimming removed 4 bases from V and 4 bases from J; junction bases left unmatched: 4. The V gene's germline CDR1 is SGHTS and CDR2 YDEGEE. The CDR3 is 14 amino acids. The CDR3 nucleotides read TGTGCCAGCAGCCTGACAGGGTTCACCGGGGAGCTGTTTTTT. Its protein product is CASSLTGFTGELFF.

V gene TRBV18 combines with J gene TRBJ2-3; the match to TRBD1 covers 7 bases. With V trimmed by 8 bases and J by 0 bases, 5 bases remained unmatched. The CDR3 is 14 amino acids. In germline, CDR1 is KGHSH, CDR2 LQKENI. CDR3 protein: CASRTGASTDTQYF. For the CDR3, the DNA is TGTGCCAGCCGGACAGGCGCTAGCACAGATACGCAGTATTTT.

The rearrangement links TRBV3-1 (or the pseudogene TRBV3-2) to TRBJ2-5, with D perhaps matching TRBD1 (6 bases). Trimming took 0 bases from V and 1 from J, leaving 9 bases between them. The CDR3 spans 15 residues. Germline V gene sequence: CDR1 LGHDT, CDR2 YNNKEL (reference sequence). Written as DNA, the CDR3 is TGTGCCAGCAGCCAAGAGTGGACAGCCCAAGAGACCCAGTACTTC. Amino acid sequence: CASSQEWTAQETQYF.

V usage is TRBV10-3 and J usage is TRBJ1-1; the D gene is possibly TRBD1 (6 bases). V was trimmed by 6 bases and J by 6 bases, leaving 14 bases between them. This CDR3 has 13 residues. From germline, CDR1 is ENHRY and CDR2 SYGVKD. CDR3 amino acids: CAIREQGKAEAFF. CDR3 DNA: TGTGCCATCAGGGAGCAGGGGAAAGCTGAAGCTTTCTTT.

J is TRBJ2-6 and V is TRBV18, with D possibly being TRBD2 (5 bases). Germline CDR1 reads KGHSH; CDR2 reads LQKENI. This CDR3 is 14 amino acids long. Trimming stripped 2 bases from V and 4 bases from J, with 6 bases between. The CDR3 DNA is TGTGCCAGCTCACCAAGGGAGGGGGCCAACGTCCTGACTTTC. Protein: CASSPREGANVLTF.

This clone is a singleton in its sample. This chain connects TRBV7-8 to TRBJ1-6; D remains ambiguous. The CDR3 has 14 residues. The V end lost 2 bases, the J end lost 13 bases, and 15 bases lay between the germline ends. Germline-derived CDR1 and CDR2 are SGHVS and FQNEAQ. The CDR3 protein is CASSLNRSPQPLHF. CDR3 coding DNA: TGTGCCAGCAGCTTAAACAGAAGTCCCCAGCCCCTCCACTTT.

This clone was seen more than once but under ten times. The chain carries TRBV5-1 and TRBJ2-7, with D unresolved. CDR3 length: 13 residues. Per germline, CDR1 SGHRS and CDR2 YFSETQ. The V end lost 0 bases, the J end lost 4 bases, and 8 bases lay between the germline ends. The CDR3 DNA is TGCGCCAGCAGCTTGGTCCCCTTGTACGAGCAGTACTTC. Amino acids: CASSLVPLYEQYF.

This clone came up once. Relative to the germline gene, one junction end is altered; a read error may explain this. This chain connects TRBV7-7 to TRBJ2-1; 16 nucleotides match TRBD2. Germline CDR1 is SSHAT and CDR2 is FNYEAQ (reference sequence). CDR3 length: 14 residues. The CDR3 DNA follows: TGTGCTAGCAGCCCGGGACTAGCGGGAGGGGAGCAGTTCTTC. Protein: CASSPGLAGGEQFF.

The rearrangement uses TRBV6-6 and TRBJ2-4, with D unclear. The V gene's germline CDR1 is MNHNY and CDR2 SVGAGI (reference sequence). Trimming cost V 5 bases and J 3 bases, with 20 bases left between them. The CDR3 runs to 17 residues. Here the CDR3 reads CASSLTTRPGGKNIQYF. The CDR3 DNA reads TGTGCCAGCAGTCTCACAACCCGGCCTGGCGGCAAAAACATTCAGTACTTC.

The chain has TRBV2 and TRBJ1-2; 9 bases are a match to TRBD1. The CDR3 loop spans 13 amino acids. Germline lookup yields CDR1 SNHLY and CDR2 FYNNEI. V gave up 8 bases and J gave up 3 bases; unmatched junction bases: 4. CDR3 amino acids: CASQDRGYYGYTF. The CDR3 bases are TGTGCCAGCCAGGACAGGGGCTACTATGGCTACACCTTC. The full variable domain, in which reference TRBV2 and TRBJ1-2 provide the parts outside the CDR3, is EPEVTQTPSHQVTQMGQEVILRCVPISNHLYFYWYRQILGQKVEFLVSFYNNEISEKSEIFDDQFSVERPDGSNFTLKIRSTKLEDSAMYFCASQDRGYYGYTFGSGTRLTVV.

The chain recombines TRBV18 with TRBJ2-1; D might be TRBD2 (5 bases). From germline, CDR1 is KGHSH and CDR2 LQKENI. CDR3 length: 18 amino acids. V lost 2 bases to trimming and J lost 10 bases, with 27 bases between them. Here the CDR3 DNA reads TGTGCCAGCTCACCAGCCCCGGGAACGTCCCGCTTAGGCCAGGAGCAGTTCTTC. Protein product: CASSPAPGTSRLGQEQFF.

The genes are TRBV19 and TRBJ2-1, with 11 positions matching TRBD2. V lost 5 bases and J lost 8; bases outside the gene matches: 8. The CDR3 has 15 amino acids. Germline assignment: CDR1 LNHDA and CDR2 SQIVND (reference sequence). CDR3 in DNA: TGTGCCAGTAGTGAGCGTAGCGGGGGGGCCGATGAGCAGTTCTTC. It is translated as CASSERSGGADEQFF.

This clone was picked up one time. V and J are TRBV5-4 and TRBJ2-1; 8 bases are a match to TRBD1. V was clipped by 6 bases and J by 7 bases; unmatched bases: 9. The CDR3 sequence is 14 residues long. Germline loops: CDR1 SGHNT, CDR2 YYREEE (reference sequence). In nucleotides, the CDR3 is TGTGCCAGCACCTCGGCACAGGGGGAAAATGAGCAGTTCTTC. As protein: CASTSAQGENEQFF.

The rearrangement uses TRBV18 and TRBJ1-5; TRBD1 might be the D (6 bases). The CDR3 spans 13 residues. Trimming stripped 3 bases from V and 8 bases from J, with 11 bases between. Looked up from germline, CDR1 is KGHSH and CDR2 is LQKENI. The CDR3 spells CASSPTGAEPQHF. CDR3 DNA: TGTGCCAGCTCACCGACAGGTGCCGAGCCCCAGCATTTT.

CDR3: CASSQDFLPGEAFF. CDR3 sequence (DNA): TGCGCCAGCAGCCAAGATTTTTTACCAGGTGAAGCTTTCTTT. J is TRBJ1-1 and V is TRBV4-3; D is ambiguous. Trimming left V 0 bases short and J 7 bases short, with 12 bases between. The CDR3 consists of 14 residues. CDR1 and CDR2 (germline): LGHNA, YSLEER.